The following is a T cell receptor (beta chain) sequence with its context. From germline, CDR1 is LGHDT and CDR2 YNNKEL (reference sequence). The CDR3 contains 13 residues. The junction had 7 bases not matched to a gene; V was cut back by 3 bases and J by 9 bases. This record comes from a study of blood T cell repertoires in COVID-19. In the source study's methods: The assay estimated nucleated cells by amplifying reference gene primers. Assay: immunoSEQ multiplex PCR; the TCRdb copy retains only in-frame clones and omits some. The V and J calls and clone size were taken over from that table, and D and trimming were inferred from the DNA. The sample carries 60,000 to 85,000 clones, roughly 84% recorded once.

The receptor comes from an elderly woman with active or convalescent COVID-19. Sequencing input: peripheral blood. The chain carries TRBV3-1 (or the pseudogene TRBV3-2) and TRBJ2-7; 8 positions match TRBD2. CDR3 in DNA: TGTGCCAGCAGCCATGGTTCCCGGGGGGGGCAGTACTTC. Encoded protein: CASSHGSRGGQYF.